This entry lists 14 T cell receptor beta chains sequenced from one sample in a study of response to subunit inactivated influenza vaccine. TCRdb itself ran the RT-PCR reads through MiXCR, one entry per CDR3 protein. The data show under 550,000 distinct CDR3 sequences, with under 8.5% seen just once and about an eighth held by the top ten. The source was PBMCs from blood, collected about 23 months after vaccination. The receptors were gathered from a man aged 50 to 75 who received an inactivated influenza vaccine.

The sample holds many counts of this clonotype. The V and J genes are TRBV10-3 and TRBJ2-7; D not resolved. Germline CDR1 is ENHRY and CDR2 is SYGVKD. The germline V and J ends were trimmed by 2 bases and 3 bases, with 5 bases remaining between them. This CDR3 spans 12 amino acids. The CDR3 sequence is CAISETLYEQYF. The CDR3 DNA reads TGTGCCATCAGTGAGACCCTCTACGAGCAGTACTTC.

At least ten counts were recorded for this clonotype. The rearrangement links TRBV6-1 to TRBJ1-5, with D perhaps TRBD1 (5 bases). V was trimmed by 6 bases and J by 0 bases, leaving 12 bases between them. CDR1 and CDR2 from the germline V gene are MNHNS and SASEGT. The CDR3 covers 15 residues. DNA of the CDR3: TGTGCCAGCAGCCGGGGCATTAATAGCAATCAGCCCCAGCATTTT. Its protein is CASSRGINSNQPQHF.

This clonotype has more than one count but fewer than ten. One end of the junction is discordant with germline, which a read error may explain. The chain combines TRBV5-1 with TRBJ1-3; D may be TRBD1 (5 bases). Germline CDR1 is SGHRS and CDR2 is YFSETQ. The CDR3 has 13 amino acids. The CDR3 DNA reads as TGCGGCAGCCGGGAGGGGTCTGGAAACACCATATATTTT. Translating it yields CGSREGSGNTIYF.

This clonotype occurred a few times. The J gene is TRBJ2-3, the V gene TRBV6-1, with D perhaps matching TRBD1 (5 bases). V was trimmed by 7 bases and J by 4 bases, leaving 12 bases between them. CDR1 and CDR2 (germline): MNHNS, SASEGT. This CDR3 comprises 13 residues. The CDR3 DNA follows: TGTGCCAGCACCAAGGGGCGGTCAGATACGCAGTATTTT. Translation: CASTKGRSDTQYF.

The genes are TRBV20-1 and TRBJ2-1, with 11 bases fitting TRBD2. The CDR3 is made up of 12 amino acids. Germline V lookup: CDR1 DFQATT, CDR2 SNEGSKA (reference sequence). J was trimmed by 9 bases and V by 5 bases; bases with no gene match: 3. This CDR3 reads CSARLAGSEQFF. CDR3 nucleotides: TGCAGTGCTCGACTAGCGGGGAGTGAGCAGTTCTTC.

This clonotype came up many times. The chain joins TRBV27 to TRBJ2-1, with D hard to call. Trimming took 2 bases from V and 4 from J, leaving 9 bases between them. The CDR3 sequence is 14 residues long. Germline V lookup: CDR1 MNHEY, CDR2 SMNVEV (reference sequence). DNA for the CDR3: TGTGCCAGCAGTTTACAATCCACTTACAATGAGCAGTTCTTC. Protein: CASSLQSTYNEQFF.

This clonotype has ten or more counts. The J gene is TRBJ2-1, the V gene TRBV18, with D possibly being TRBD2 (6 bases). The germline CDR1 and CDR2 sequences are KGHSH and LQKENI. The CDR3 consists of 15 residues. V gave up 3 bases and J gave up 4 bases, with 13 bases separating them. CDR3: CASSPTRTSYNEQFF. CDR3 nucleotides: TGTGCCAGCTCACCGACTAGAACCTCTTACAATGAGCAGTTCTTC.

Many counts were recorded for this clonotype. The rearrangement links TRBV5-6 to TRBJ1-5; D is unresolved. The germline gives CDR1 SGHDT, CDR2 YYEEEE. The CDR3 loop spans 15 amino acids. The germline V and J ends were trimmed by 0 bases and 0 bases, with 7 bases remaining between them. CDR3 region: CASSLAWDSNQPQHF. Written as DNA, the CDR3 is TGTGCCAGCAGCTTGGCTTGGGATAGCAATCAGCCCCAGCATTTT.

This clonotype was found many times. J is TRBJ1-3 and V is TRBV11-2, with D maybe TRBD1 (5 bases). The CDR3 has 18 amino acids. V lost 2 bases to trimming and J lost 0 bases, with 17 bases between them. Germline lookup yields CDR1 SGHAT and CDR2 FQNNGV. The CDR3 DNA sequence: TGTGCCAGCAGCTTACTCGGCGTACGGACAAGCTCTGGAAACACCATATATTTT. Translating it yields CASSLLGVRTSSGNTIYF.

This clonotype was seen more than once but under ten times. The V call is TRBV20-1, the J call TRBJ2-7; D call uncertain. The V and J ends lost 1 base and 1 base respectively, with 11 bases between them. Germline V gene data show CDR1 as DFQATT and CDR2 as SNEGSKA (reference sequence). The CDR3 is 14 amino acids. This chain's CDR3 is CSARGAPLSYEQYF. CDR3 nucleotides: TGCAGTGCTAGAGGCGCACCCTTGTCCTACGAGCAGTACTTC.

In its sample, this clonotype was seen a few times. This CDR3 is CASSNTSATNYNEQFF. In DNA form, the CDR3 reads TGTGCCAGCAGTAATACTAGCGCTACCAACTACAATGAGCAGTTCTTC. The chain combines TRBV6-2 or TRBV6-3 with TRBJ2-1; 7 positions match TRBD2. The length of the CDR3 is 16 residues. Germline V lookup: CDR1 MNHEY, CDR2 SVGEGT. V shed 5 bases, J shed 3 bases, and the junction held 10 bases outside the gene matches.

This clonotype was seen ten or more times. The CDR3 DNA reads TGTGCCATCAGTGAACAGGGTATGAGTGGCGAGCAGTACTTC. Encoded protein: CAISEQGMSGEQYF. The V gene is TRBV10-3, the J gene TRBJ2-7; weak D call: TRBD1 (6 bases). CDR1 ENHRY and CDR2 SYGVKD come from the germline V gene. The V and J ends lost 3 bases and 6 bases respectively, with 15 bases between them. The CDR3 extends over 14 amino acids.

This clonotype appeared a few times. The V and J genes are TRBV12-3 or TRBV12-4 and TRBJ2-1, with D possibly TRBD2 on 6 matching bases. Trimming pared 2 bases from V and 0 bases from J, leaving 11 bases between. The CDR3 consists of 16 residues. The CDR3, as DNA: TGTGCCAGCAGTTTAACTAGCACGAGCTCCTACAATGAGCAGTTCTTC. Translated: CASSLTSTSSYNEQFF.

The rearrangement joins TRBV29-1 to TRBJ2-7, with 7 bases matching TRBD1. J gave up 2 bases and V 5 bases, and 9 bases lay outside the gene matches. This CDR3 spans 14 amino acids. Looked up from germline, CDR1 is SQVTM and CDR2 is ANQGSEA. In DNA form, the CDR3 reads TGCAGCGTTCGTCGAGGGGGCAGGGCCTACGAGCAGTACTTC. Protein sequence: CSVRRGGRAYEQYF.